The 7 T cell receptor beta chains listed next were all sequenced from one sample in a study of blood T cell repertoires in COVID-19. Libraries were prepared by immunoSEQ multiplex PCR; TCRdb keeps only in-frame clonotypes and omits some of them. This repertoire shows 220,000 or so clones, about three quarters found once; its top ten account for about 5.5%. Specimen: peripheral blood. The receptors come from a woman in her 70s with acute or convalescent COVID-19.

The chain uses TRBV7-2 and TRBJ2-7; D is perhaps TRBD1 (6 bases). The CDR3 loop spans 14 amino acids. With 1 base removed from V and 4 bases from J, the gap between germline ends came to 11 bases. CDR1 and CDR2 (germline): SGHTA, FQGNSA. The CDR3 DNA sequence: TGTGCCAGCAGCTTAGACAGGGCCGGGTACGAGCAGTACTTC. Protein sequence: CASSLDRAGYEQYF.

The chain carries TRBV27 and TRBJ1-1; D not resolved. The germline CDR1 and CDR2 sequences are MNHEY and SMNVEV (reference sequence). The V gene lost 2 bases and the J gene lost 4 bases, with 11 bases spanning the gap. The CDR3 loop spans 14 amino acids. The CDR3 sequence is CASSLLGGSTEAFF. Here the CDR3 DNA reads TGTGCCAGCAGTTTACTTGGTGGCAGCACTGAAGCTTTCTTT.

The chain employs TRBV3-1 (or the pseudogene TRBV3-2) and TRBJ1-2; weak D call: TRBD1 (6 bases). Trimming removed 6 bases from V and 0 bases from J, with 11 bases in between. Germline V gives CDR1 LGHDT, CDR2 YNNKEL (reference sequence). The CDR3 has 14 amino acids. The CDR3 DNA is TGTGCCAGCAGAGACGAGGGGGCTAACTATGGCTACACCTTC. Translated: CASRDEGANYGYTF.

V usage is TRBV2 and J usage is TRBJ2-3; D may be TRBD1 (5 bases). The CDR3 runs to 13 residues. V lost 5 bases to trimming and J lost 4 bases, with 10 bases between them. CDR1 is SNHLY and CDR2 is FYNNEI in the germline V gene. The CDR3 bases are TGTGCCAGCAGTAGGGGCGATGCAGATACGCAGTATTTT. Its translation: CASSRGDADTQYF.

The chain recombines TRBV3-1 (or the pseudogene TRBV3-2) with TRBJ1-5, with TRBD1 identical over 9 bases. The CDR3 is 15 amino acids. The V segment lost 4 bases and the J segment 6 bases; nucleotides outside the gene matches: 7. Germline V gene sequence: CDR1 LGHDT, CDR2 YNNKEL (reference sequence). CDR3 sequence reads: CASSLGTGRFQPQHF. The CDR3 DNA reads TGTGCCAGCAGCCTCGGGACAGGGAGGTTTCAGCCCCAGCATTTT.

The gene calls are TRBV28 and TRBJ1-4; D might be TRBD1 (6 bases). Germline loops: CDR1 MDHEN, CDR2 SYDVKM. The CDR3 length is 15 residues. V lost 2 bases, J lost 7 bases, and 14 bases lay in between. Here the CDR3 DNA reads TGTGCCAGCAGTTTAAAGGGGACATGGGGTGAAAAACTGTTTTTT. Residues: CASSLKGTWGEKLFF.

The chain is built from TRBV24-1 and TRBJ2-1; TRBD2 matches 7 bases. This CDR3 spans 16 amino acids. Germline values: CDR1 KGHDR, CDR2 SFDVKD. The J segment lost 0 bases and the V segment lost 4 bases, leaving 5 bases of the junction unmatched. CDR3 residues: CATSDRGESSYNEQFF. The CDR3, as DNA: TGTGCCACCAGTGACCGGGGGGAAAGCTCCTACAATGAGCAGTTCTTC.